The clone carrying this T cell receptor (beta chain) was seen more than once but under ten times. The authors' processing: Estimated nucleated cell counts came from reference gene primer amplification. Data came from immunoSEQ multiplex PCR; TCRdb stores just in-frame clones and leaves some out. For V, J and clone size, that table is used; D and trimming come from the DNA. Of about 52,000 clones in the sample, about 82% are singletons; the top ten hold just under 25%. The sample is drawn from a study of blood T cell repertoires in COVID-19. About the research overall: Sites in the United States, Italy and Spain provided acute and convalescent COVID-19 samples. Sources were T cells, B-cell-depleted T cells, or PBMCs; the material itself was cDNA or gDNA.

The CDR3 covers 11 residues. Per germline, CDR1 ENHRY and CDR2 SYGVKD. V shed 5 bases, J shed 10 bases, and the junction held 1 base outside the gene matches. The origin of this receptor is a woman older than 75 with acute or convalescent COVID-19. The sample consisted of peripheral blood. The chain recombines TRBV10-3 with TRBJ2-1; 8 bases match TRBD2. CDR3 loop: CAISLAGEQFF. The CDR3 DNA sequence: TGTGCCATCAGTTTAGCGGGAGAGCAGTTCTTC.